Included here is one TCR beta chain sequence, with context. V was shortened by 1 base and J by 9 bases, with 16 bases between the two germline ends. Looked up from germline, CDR1 is MGHRA and CDR2 is YSYEKL. The CDR3 is 14 residues long. This sample stems from a study of OX40 agonist ivuxolimab in advanced cancers. Profiled with immunoSEQ multiplex PCR; TCRdb holds only in-frame clones, not every one. The sample consists of approximately 31,000 clones, roughly 87% of them appearing once. This clonotype originated in an adult with an advanced solid tumor such as melanoma, head and neck, liver or kidney cancer. V gene TRBV4-1 combines with J gene TRBJ2-7; D unclear. The material was CD4+ or CD8+ T cells sorted from blood, obtained in a trial of the OX40 agonist ivuxolimab. DNA of the CDR3: TGCGCCAGCAGCCAAGGCGCGCTATTGGAGTGGCAGTACTTC. Translating it yields CASSQGALLEWQYF.